These T cell receptor beta chains were read from a single sample in a study of OX40 agonist ivuxolimab in advanced cancers. Clones were sequenced by immunoSEQ multiplex PCR, and TCRdb holds only the in-frame ones, with some missing. The sample shows approximately 22,000 clones, about four fifths of them seen only once. Sequencing used CD4+ or CD8+ T cells sorted from blood, obtained in a trial of the OX40 agonist ivuxolimab. These receptors originate from an adult with an advanced solid tumor such as melanoma, head and neck, liver or kidney cancer. Both conserved end residues are part of each CDR3. A D gene is named only where the DNA matches it firmly. Some rows have no size entry. The others give once, few or many, or a class for an expanded clone.

NA | TRBJ1-3 | NA | TRBV11-2 | CASSLDYRHSGNTIYF | TGTGCCAGCAGCTTAGATTACCGGCACTCTGGAAACACCATATATTTT
NA | TRBJ2-7 | once | TRBV10-2 | CASSPSDYEQYF | TGCGCCAGCAGTCCATCGGACTACGAGCAGTACTTC
TRBD2 | TRBJ2-3 | NA | TRBV19 | CASRPLAGALSGADTQYF | TGTGCCAGTAGGCCCCTAGCGGGAGCGTTGTCGGGGGCAGATACGCAGTATTTT
NA | TRBJ2-1 | NA | TRBV19 | CATRPGPQGNEQFF | TGTGCTACGAGGCCGGGACCCCAAGGCAATGAGCAGTTCTTC
TRBD1 | TRBJ2-7 | NA | TRBV6-5 | CASKSRDRGHEQYF | TGTGCCAGCAAAAGCCGGGACAGGGGCCACGAGCAGTACTTC
TRBD1 | TRBJ1-2 | once | TRBV4-1 | CASSQGSGGESGYTF | TGCGCCAGCAGCCAAGGGTCAGGGGGCGAGAGTGGCTACACCTTC
NA | TRBJ1-1 | NA | TRBV28 | CASSLLRGAPDTEAFF | TGTGCCAGCAGTTTATTGCGGGGGGCGCCGGACACTGAAGCTTTCTTT
NA | TRBJ1-5 | NA | TRBV28 | CASSAERGINQPQHF | TGTGCCAGCAGTGCTGAGAGGGGGATCAATCAGCCCCAGCATTTT
NA | TRBJ1-2 | few | TRBV27 | CASRTDGGRGSGYTF | TGTGCCAGCAGGACCGACGGAGGCCGAGGGAGCGGCTACACCTTC
NA | TRBJ2-1 | NA | TRBV27 | CASSFRWDKGRDEQFF | TGTGCCAGCAGTTTTCGTTGGGATAAGGGCAGGGATGAGCAGTTCTTC
NA | TRBJ1-2 | NA | TRBV5-4 | CASSLSEYQGYTF | TGTGCCAGCAGCTTGTCAGAGTATCAGGGCTACACCTTC
NA | TRBJ2-7 | NA | TRBV5-4 | CASSLWGREFTEQYF | TGTGCCAGCAGCTTGTGGGGGCGGGAGTTCACCGAGCAGTACTTC
NA | TRBJ2-2 | once | TRBV25-1 | CASSEPGVNGELFF | TGTGCCAGCAGTGAGCCCGGGGTTAACGGGGAGCTGTTTTTT
NA | TRBJ2-5 | NA | TRBV28 | CASSLFRSRETQYF | TGTGCCAGCAGTTTATTTAGGAGTAGAGAGACCCAGTACTTC
NA | TRBJ1-1 | NA | TRBV2 | CASSLREGKNTEAFF | TGTGCCAGCAGTTTACGGGAGGGAAAGAACACTGAAGCTTTCTTT
NA | TRBJ1-1 | NA | TRBV5-6 | CASSLGGGFMNTEAFF | TGTGCCAGCAGCTTGGGGGGAGGATTCATGAACACTGAAGCTTTCTTT
NA | TRBJ2-7 | NA | TRBV7-9 | CASSSTSGSWLYEQYF | TGTGCCAGCAGCTCCACCTCCGGGTCGTGGTTATACGAGCAGTACTTC
NA | TRBJ2-7 | NA | TRBV5-1 | CASSLQYSYEQYF | TGCGCCAGCAGCTTGCAGTATTCCTACGAGCAGTACTTC
NA | TRBJ1-3 | NA | TRBV9 | CASSEDSRGPGNTIYF | TGTGCCAGCAGCGAGGACAGCCGGGGGCCTGGAAACACCATATATTTT
TRBD2 | TRBJ2-2 | NA | TRBV27 | CASSSASGSIAGELFF | TGTGCCAGCAGTTCCGCTAGCGGGAGTATCGCCGGGGAGCTGTTTTTT
NA | TRBJ1-1 | NA | TRBV27 | CASSLISGTEAFF | TGTGCCAGCAGCCTTATCAGTGGCACTGAAGCTTTCTTT
TRBD1 | TRBJ2-5 | NA | TRBV14 | CASSPGQGWETQYF | TGTGCCAGCAGCCCAGGACAGGGTTGGGAGACCCAGTACTTC
NA | TRBJ2-7 | NA | TRBV7-8 | CASSLNRGGHEQYF | TGTGCCAGCAGCTTAAACAGGGGAGGACACGAGCAGTACTTC
TRBD1 | TRBJ2-1 | NA | TRBV7-3 | CASSPGTGEWSSYNEQFF | TGTGCCAGCAGCCCCGGGACAGGGGAATGGAGCTCCTACAATGAGCAGTTCTTC
NA | TRBJ2-7 | few | TRBV19 | CAPGPYEQYF | TGTGCCCCGGGGCCCTACGAGCAGTACTTC
NA | TRBJ2-1 | NA | TRBV4-1 | CASSQDPTTPYNEQFF | TGCGCCAGCAGCCAAGACCCGACTACACCTTACAATGAGCAGTTCTTC
NA | TRBJ1-1 | once | TRBV6-6 | CASSTRQEITEAFF | TGTGCCAGCAGTACCAGACAGGAAATCACTGAAGCTTTCTTT
NA | TRBJ2-3 | NA | TRBV12-5 | CASAIYIWGSYTDTQYF | TGTGCTAGTGCCATCTACATTTGGGGGAGTTACACAGATACGCAGTATTTT
NA | TRBJ2-7 | NA | TRBV2 | CASSAPYEQYF | TGTGCCAGCAGTGCCCCCTACGAGCAGTACTTC
TRBD1 | TRBJ2-3 | NA | TRBV5-4 | CASSLGQGVGDTQYF | TGTGCCAGCAGCTTGGGACAGGGGGTAGGAGATACGCAGTATTTT
NA | TRBJ2-3 | NA | TRBV5-1 | CASSLWQSDTQYF | TGCGCCAGCAGCCTGTGGCAGTCAGATACGCAGTATTTT
TRBD1 | TRBJ2-1 | NA | TRBV27 | CASCHPTGTGNNEQFF | TGTGCCAGCTGTCACCCAACCGGGACAGGAAACAATGAGCAGTTCTTC
NA | TRBJ1-4 | NA | TRBV28 | CASKGTSRGVEGEKLFF | TGTGCCAGCAAGGGAACAAGCAGGGGAGTAGAAGGTGAAAAACTGTTTTTT
NA | TRBJ2-5 | once | TRBV6-1 | CASSEFREQYF | TGTGCCAGCAGTGAGTTCCGGGAGCAGTACTTC
TRBD1 | TRBJ1-5 | NA | TRBV4-1 | CASSKGGLNQPQHF | TGCGCCAGCAGCAAAGGGGGCCTCAATCAGCCCCAGCATTTT
TRBD1 | TRBJ2-3 | NA | TRBV28 | CASSWDRGRDTQYF | TGTGCCAGCAGTTGGGACAGGGGGCGAGATACGCAGTATTTT
TRBD1 | TRBJ1-4 | NA | TRBV15 | CATSRVGGTGGEKLFF | TGTGCCACCAGCAGAGTGGGCGGGACAGGGGGAGAAAAACTGTTTTTT
TRBD1 | TRBJ2-1 | NA | TRBV4-1 | CASSQARDSVYNEQFF | TGCGCCAGCAGCCAAGCCCGGGACAGTGTCTACAATGAGCAGTTCTTC
TRBD2 | TRBJ2-7 | NA | TRBV4-1 | CASSHQGTSGFYEQYF | TGCGCCAGCAGCCACCAAGGGACTAGCGGTTTCTACGAGCAGTACTTC
NA | TRBJ1-4 | NA | TRBV5-6 | CASSLYNEGINEKLFF | TGTGCCAGCAGCTTATATAACGAGGGGATTAATGAAAAACTGTTTTTT
NA | TRBJ2-2 | medium-sized | TRBV7-9 | CASSLGGAGMTGELFF | TGTGCCAGCAGCTTAGGAGGGGCAGGGATGACCGGGGAGCTGTTTTTT
TRBD1 | TRBJ1-2 | NA | TRBV6-6 | CASRTLGQGDQDGYTF | TGTGCCAGCAGAACTCTGGGACAGGGGGATCAAGATGGCTACACCTTC
TRBD2 | TRBJ2-7 | once | TRBV15 | CATSRASGSPGEQYF | TGTGCCACCAGCAGAGCTAGCGGGAGTCCGGGCGAGCAGTACTTC
TRBD1 | TRBJ1-1 | NA | TRBV5-8 | CASSLARTGGFLMNTEAFF | TGTGCCAGCAGCTTAGCCCGGACAGGGGGGTTCCTCATGAACACTGAAGCTTTCTTT
TRBD2 | TRBJ2-7 | NA | TRBV13 | CASSQGTSGSREQYF | TGTGCCAGCAGCCAGGGGACTAGCGGGAGCAGGGAGCAGTACTTC
TRBD2 | TRBJ2-7 | NA | TRBV11-1 | CASSLLGGSFHEQYF | TGTGCCAGCAGCTTATTGGGCGGGAGCTTCCACGAGCAGTACTTC
NA | TRBJ2-5 | NA | TRBV7-2 | CASTTRPETQYF | TGTGCCAGCACCACCCGGCCGGAGACCCAGTACTTC
NA | TRBJ2-7 | NA | TRBV11-2 | CASSSPTESYEQYF | TGTGCCAGCAGCTCCCCGACAGAAAGCTACGAGCAGTACTTC
TRBD1 | TRBJ2-1 | few | TRBV12-5 | CASGLTLQGVRDNEQFF | TGTGCTAGTGGTTTGACATTACAGGGGGTAAGAGACAATGAGCAGTTCTTC
NA | TRBJ2-1 | NA | TRBV15 | CATSRDQPGPYNEQFF | TGTGCCACCAGCAGAGATCAGCCAGGGCCCTACAATGAGCAGTTCTTC
NA | TRBJ2-3 | once | TRBV5-1 | CASSLVLYTDTQYF | TGCGCCAGCAGCTTGGTACTGTACACAGATACGCAGTATTTT
NA | TRBJ1-1 | NA | TRBV6-1 | CASSEARGPAEAFF | TGTGCCAGCAGTGAAGCGCGGGGGCCCGCTGAAGCTTTCTTT